These 18 T cell receptor beta chains were all obtained from the same sample, sequenced in a study of blood T cell repertoires in COVID-19 (dated by TCRdb to 2020 to 2021). Library preparation used the immunoSEQ multiplex PCR assay. This is the immuneACCESS table as TCRdb keeps it, with only in-frame sequences that have V and J called. A part of the clones is gone; compared with another copy, unresolved V genes explain less than half, and the rest is unexplained. A total of approximately 480,000 clones appear in this sample, approximately 92% of them only once. The ten largest clones capture 0.75% to 0.9% of the sample. Input material: peripheral blood. The receptors stem from a man younger than 30 with COVID-19, enrolled during active disease.

The chain recombines TRBV3-1 (or the pseudogene TRBV3-2) with TRBJ1-6; TRBD1 aligns across 7 bases. The CDR3 length is 14 residues. J gave up 9 bases and V 4 bases, and 6 bases lay outside the gene matches. Per germline, CDR1 LGHDT and CDR2 YNNKEL (reference sequence). CDR3 sequence (DNA): TGTGCCAGCAGCCCACGGACAGGCGGTTCACCCCTCCACTTT. Protein product: CASSPRTGGSPLHF.

V and J are TRBV29-1 and TRBJ2-7, with TRBD2 matching over 15 bases. Germline V gene lookup returns CDR1 SQVTM and CDR2 ANQGSEA. The length of the CDR3 is 15 residues. With 8 bases clipped from V and 3 bases from J, the junction kept 8 bases outside the gene matches. The DNA of the CDR3 is TGCAGCACAATAAAGGGACTAGCGGGAGGCTACGAGCAGTACTTC. Its protein product is CSTIKGLAGGYEQYF.

This clone was counted once. The chain has TRBV29-1 and TRBJ1-1; D perhaps matches TRBD1 (5 bases). Germline lookup yields CDR1 SQVTM and CDR2 ANQGSEA. V lost 1 base to trimming and J lost 6 bases, with 12 bases between them. This CDR3 is built from 13 residues. CDR3 loop: CSVEGPIGAEAFF. Written as DNA, the CDR3 is TGCAGCGTTGAAGGGCCGATAGGGGCTGAAGCTTTCTTT.

V gene TRBV6-5 combines with J gene TRBJ1-5, with D hard to call. Germline V CDR1 and CDR2: MNHEY, SVGAGI. Trimming pared 7 bases from V and 0 bases from J, leaving 10 bases between. The CDR3 length is 14 residues. CDR3 residues: CASIGQYSNQPQHF. CDR3 DNA sequence: TGTGCCAGCATCGGTCAATATAGCAATCAGCCCCAGCATTTT.

Only one count was recorded for this clone. The V call is TRBV6-5, the J call TRBJ2-3; 9 nucleotides line up with TRBD2. CDR1 is MNHEY and CDR2 is SVGAGI in the germline V gene. This CDR3 has 14 residues. Unmatched junction bases numbered 1, after V lost 5 bases and J lost 1 base. The DNA of the CDR3 is TGTGCCAGCAGTCTAGCGGGGCGCACAGATACGCAGTATTTT. Translating it yields CASSLAGRTDTQYF.

The V gene is TRBV11-3, the J gene TRBJ2-3; TRBD2 agrees at 7 bases. Germline V gene sequence: CDR1 SGHNT, CDR2 YENEEA. Trimming took 5 bases from V and 0 from J; bases not matched to a gene: 5. There are 15 residues in the CDR3. The CDR3 region is CASSLGGKSTDTQYF. As DNA, the CDR3 is TGTGCCAGCAGCCTCGGGGGGAAAAGCACAGATACGCAGTATTTT. The whole variable domain, filled in from reference TRBV11-3 and TRBJ2-3, reads EAGVVQSPRYKIIEKKQPVAFWCNPISGHNTLYWYLQNLGQGPELLIRYENEEAVDDSQLPKDRFSAERLKGVDSTLKIQPAELGDSAVYLCASSLGGKSTDTQYFGPGTRLTVL.

The count of this clone is one. This chain uses TRBV29-1 with TRBJ1-1; 9 nucleotides agree with TRBD1. CDR3 length equals 11 residues. Germline V gives CDR1 SQVTM, CDR2 ANQGSEA. V lost 5 bases and J lost 11; bases outside the gene matches: 6. For the CDR3, the DNA is TGCAGCGTTTGGGACAGGGAATGGGCTTTCTTT. Translated: CSVWDREWAFF.

V and J are TRBV19 and TRBJ2-1; D unclear. CDR1 is LNHDA, CDR2 SQIVND, per germline (reference sequence). Between the trimmed V and J ends, which lost 6 bases and 2 bases, there was a span of 14 bases. This CDR3 has 15 amino acids. The CDR3 DNA sequence: TGTGCCAGTAGATTCACCCTAAGTACCTACAATGAGCAGTTCTTC. Protein: CASRFTLSTYNEQFF.

The V and J genes are TRBV11-1 and TRBJ2-1; 9 bases line up with TRBD1. CDR3 length equals 15 residues. The V segment lost 6 bases and the J segment 0 bases; nucleotides outside the gene matches: 3. Per germline, CDR1 SGHAT and CDR2 FQDESV (reference sequence). In DNA, the CDR3 is TGTGCCAGCAGACCGGACAGGGGCTCCTACAATGAGCAGTTCTTC. Amino acids: CASRPDRGSYNEQFF.

The J gene is TRBJ1-1, the V gene TRBV20-1; D remains unclear. This CDR3 comprises 11 residues. CDR1 is DFQATT and CDR2 is SNEGSKA in the germline V gene (reference sequence). The V end was cut by 6 bases, the J end by 1 base, with 6 bases between. CDR3 sequence (DNA): TGCAGTGCCCCCGGGAACACTGAAGCTTTCTTT. It yields the protein CSAPGNTEAFF.

This clone was seen only a few times. V usage is TRBV24-1 and J usage is TRBJ1-5, with TRBD1 as a possible D gene (6 bases). V was cut by 2 bases and J by 7 bases, with 14 bases left in between. The CDR3 contains 15 residues. Germline assignment: CDR1 KGHDR and CDR2 SFDVKD. CDR3 nucleotide sequence: TGTGCCACCAGTGATTCAGGGGTCCCCGGGCAGCCCCAGCATTTT. It is translated as CATSDSGVPGQPQHF.

A remark on this clone: This CDR3 is also generated by other DNA sequences in the sample. The rearrangement joins TRBV9 to TRBJ2-1; the match to TRBD2 covers 8 bases. The V gene's germline CDR1 is SGDLS and CDR2 YYNGEE. Trimming removed 0 bases from V and 4 bases from J; junction bases left unmatched: 3. The CDR3 spans 15 residues. The CDR3 region is CASSVDSGGYNEQFF. The DNA of the CDR3 is TGTGCCAGCAGCGTAGACAGCGGGGGTTACAATGAGCAGTTCTTC.

This clone was seen a few times. The chain carries TRBV14 and TRBJ1-2; D uncertain. V lost 0 bases to trimming and J lost 3 bases, with 11 bases between them. This CDR3 comprises 15 residues. The germline gives CDR1 SGHDN, CDR2 FVKESK. DNA for the CDR3: TGTGCCAGCAGCCAAGACTACAGAAGAGACTATGGCTACACCTTC. Its translation is CASSQDYRRDYGYTF.

In the case of this clone: This CDR3 is also generated by other DNA sequences in the sample. DNA for the CDR3: TGCAGTGCTAGACTTAATGAAAAACTGTTTTTT. Translating it yields CSARLNEKLFF. The genes are TRBV20-1 and TRBJ1-4, with D uncertain. V was clipped by 2 bases and J by 4 bases, with 2 bases between them. Germline-derived CDR1 and CDR2 are DFQATT and SNEGSKA (reference sequence). This CDR3 contains 11 residues.

The rearrangement links TRBV15 to TRBJ2-1; TRBD2 matches 7 bases. J gave up 14 bases and V 5 bases, and 15 bases lay outside the gene matches. Germline V CDR1 and CDR2: LNHNV, YYDKDF (reference sequence). The CDR3 contains 14 residues. The CDR3 nucleotides read TGTGCCACCAGCGGAACCGGCCCTAGCGGTGGGGAGTTCTTC. Its translation is CATSGTGPSGGEFF.

The chain links TRBV5-1 to TRBJ2-3, with D uncertain. The CDR3 is 12 residues long. Trimming took off 4 bases at V and 3 bases at J, with 6 bases between the two ends. CDR1 and CDR2 (germline): SGHRS, YFSETQ. DNA of the CDR3: TGCGCCAGCAGCGATACTACAGATACGCAGTATTTT. This sequence encodes CASSDTTDTQYF.

V is TRBV3-1 (or the pseudogene TRBV3-2) and J is TRBJ2-1; a possible D gene is TRBD2 (6 bases). Germline values: CDR1 LGHDT, CDR2 YNNKEL (reference sequence). The CDR3 is made up of 12 amino acids. The ends were cut back, 5 bases at V and 12 bases at J, with 14 bases in the middle. The CDR3 DNA reads TGTGCCAGCAGCGCGACTCCCGGGGGGCAGTTCTTC. Its protein product is CASSATPGGQFF.

The rearrangement uses TRBV2 and TRBJ2-5; D might be TRBD1 (6 bases). This CDR3 is built from 13 residues. The V end was cut by 6 bases, the J end by 5 bases, with 13 bases between. CDR1 and CDR2 (germline): SNHLY, FYNNEI. The CDR3 coding sequence is TGTGCCAGCAGAAGACAGGTATTCGAGACCCAGTACTTC. Its translation is CASRRQVFETQYF.